These 30 T cell receptor beta chains were all obtained from the same sample, sequenced in a study of CD8+CD57+ T cells in acquired aplastic anemia. Template material for TCR beta VDJ and CDR3 profiling consisted of genomic DNA. TCRdb passed the reads through MiXCR, listing each CDR3 protein once. The profile shows hundreds of thousands of distinct CDR3 sequences, around three fifths of them singletons. Sequenced sample: sorted CD4+, CD8+, or CD8+CD57+ T cells (not recorded which) from PBMCs. The receptors stem from a human donor with severe aplastic anemia or a healthy control (not recorded which).

This chain links TRBV6-2 or TRBV6-3 with TRBJ2-4; D may match TRBD1 or TRBD2 (5 bases each). In germline, CDR1 is MNHEY, CDR2 SVGEGT. Trimming shortened V by 2 bases and J by 1 base, and 15 bases separated the two germline ends. The CDR3 has 17 amino acids. The CDR3 is CASSYTRASGAKNIQYF. CDR3 sequence (DNA): TGTGCCAGCAGTTACACGCGGGCTTCAGGGGCCAAAAACATTCAGTACTTC.

This chain connects TRBV15 to TRBJ1-2; 7 positions match TRBD1. The CDR3 sequence is 14 residues long. The V segment lost 3 bases and the J segment 7 bases; nucleotides outside the gene matches: 8. Per the germline V gene, CDR1 is LNHNV and CDR2 is YYDKDF (reference sequence). The DNA of the CDR3 is TGTGCCACCAGCAGGGAATCGACAGGGATTGGCTACACCTTC. Encoded protein: CATSRESTGIGYTF.

There are a few counts of this clonotype. The chain carries TRBV6-5 and TRBJ1-6; TRBD1 might be the D (6 bases). The germline gives CDR1 MNHEY, CDR2 SVGAGI. There are 15 residues in the CDR3. Trimming took off 5 bases at V and 6 bases at J, with 14 bases between the two ends. The CDR3: CASSEMAGANSPLHF. CDR3 sequence (DNA): TGTGCCAGCAGTGAGATGGCAGGGGCTAATTCACCCCTCCACTTT.

The gene calls are TRBV7-8 and TRBJ1-5; TRBD1 matches 8 bases. Germline V lookup: CDR1 SGHVS, CDR2 FQNEAQ. The V and J ends lost 5 bases and 1 base, in that order; junction bases with no gene match: 7. The CDR3 extends over 16 amino acids. CDR3 DNA: TGTGCCAGCAGCCCACCAGGGGGCCGGAGCAATCAGCCCCAGCATTTT. Its protein is CASSPPGGRSNQPQHF. The full variable domain, with the rest looked up from reference TRBV7-8 and TRBJ1-5, is GAGVSQSPRYKVAKRGQDVALRCDPISGHVSLFWYQQALGQGPEFLTYFQNEAQLDKSGLPSDRFFAERPEGSVSTLKIQRTQQEDSAVYLCASSPPGGRSNQPQHFGDGTRLSIL.

This clonotype was counted between two and nine times. The V gene is TRBV29-1, the J gene TRBJ2-5; the match to TRBD1 covers 10 bases. CDR1 and CDR2 (germline): SQVTM, ANQGSEA. Losses at the gene ends were 3 bases for V and 1 base for J; bases not matched to a gene: 5. The CDR3 is 15 residues long. For the CDR3, the DNA is TGCAGCGTTGAGGCCGACAGGGGGCCCCAAGAGACCCAGTACTTC. Protein product: CSVEADRGPQETQYF.

This rearrangement joins TRBV5-1 to TRBJ2-3; D perhaps matches TRBD2 (5 bases). The V and J ends lost 9 bases and 2 bases respectively, with 13 bases between them. This CDR3 has 13 residues. Germline-derived CDR1 and CDR2 are SGHRS and YFSETQ. The CDR3 reads CATAPGNTDTQYF. CDR3 DNA: TGCGCCACCGCCCCGGGGAACACAGATACGCAGTATTTT.

In its sample, this clonotype was seen many times. The chain joins TRBV7-9 to TRBJ2-7; 9 positions agree with TRBD1. This CDR3 is 15 amino acids long. CDR1 and CDR2 (germline): SEHNR, FQNEAQ (reference sequence). After removal of 4 bases from V and 3 bases from J, the junction contained 7 bases not matched to a gene. This chain's CDR3 is CASSSRDRDDYEQYF. CDR3 DNA: TGTGCCAGCAGCTCCCGGGACAGGGATGACTACGAGCAGTACTTC.

This clonotype has only one observation. The chain has TRBV9 and TRBJ2-1; maybe TRBD2 (6 bases). Germline V gene sequence: CDR1 SGDLS, CDR2 YYNGEE. The V end was cut by 1 base, the J end by 6 bases, with 14 bases between. CDR3 size: 15 residues. The CDR3 DNA sequence: TGTGCCAGCAGCGTACTAGGGCAGGGAGGCAATGAGCAGTTCTTC. Amino acids: CASSVLGQGGNEQFF.

This clonotype was found a few times. This chain connects TRBV19 to TRBJ1-1, with 7 bases that match TRBD1. The CDR3 sequence is 12 residues long. The V and J ends lost 8 bases and 1 base, in that order; junction bases with no gene match: 1. Germline CDR1 and CDR2: LNHDA and SQIVND (reference sequence). The CDR3 spells CASGDRNTEAFF. CDR3 nucleotides: TGTGCCAGTGGGGACAGGAACACTGAAGCTTTCTTT.

This clonotype was recorded many times. This chain joins TRBV12-3 or TRBV12-4 and TRBJ1-6; 7 bases map to TRBD1. The CDR3 loop spans 16 amino acids. With V trimmed by 2 bases and J by 7 bases, 8 bases remained unmatched. CDR3 loop: CASSLSSTGLNSPLHF. DNA of the CDR3: TGTGCCAGCAGTTTAAGTTCGACAGGGTTAAATTCACCCCTCCACTTT.

This rearrangement joins TRBV20-1 to TRBJ2-5, with 11 nucleotides matching TRBD2. The CDR3 sequence is 16 residues long. Germline CDR1 reads DFQATT; CDR2 reads SNEGSKA (reference sequence). With V trimmed by 1 base and J by 4 bases, 8 bases remained unmatched. The CDR3 spells CSARVLAGGLGETQYF. The CDR3, as DNA: TGCAGTGCTAGAGTCCTAGCGGGGGGTTTGGGAGAGACCCAGTACTTC.

This clonotype was found many times. The rearrangement uses TRBV6-5 and TRBJ1-3, with D possibly TRBD1 on 5 matching bases. This CDR3 comprises 17 residues. CDR1 is MNHEY, CDR2 SVGAGI, per germline. Trimming removed 4 bases from V and 4 bases from J, with 20 bases in between. As DNA, the CDR3 is TGTGCCAGCAGTTTCGGGACGGGCCAAGCGGGCGGAAACACCATATATTTT. It encodes CASSFGTGQAGGNTIYF.

The rearrangement joins TRBV19 to TRBJ2-5, with 7 nucleotides matching TRBD2. CDR3 length: 13 residues. Germline V CDR1 and CDR2: LNHDA, SQIVND (reference sequence). The J segment lost 4 bases and the V segment lost 5 bases, leaving 4 bases of the junction unmatched. The DNA for the CDR3 is TGTGCCAGTAGTCGGCGGGAGAGAGAGACCCAGTACTTC. The encoded protein is CASSRRERETQYF.

J is TRBJ2-1 and V is TRBV7-3, with D perhaps matching TRBD1 (6 bases). Trimming removed 2 bases at V and 7 bases at J, with 15 bases between. Germline V gene sequence: CDR1 SGHTA, CDR2 FQGTGA. The CDR3 is made up of 15 amino acids. CDR3 nucleotides: TGTGCCAGCAGCTTAGAGCAGGGGCGGCGGAATGAGCAGTTCTTC. Protein sequence: CASSLEQGRRNEQFF.

V usage is TRBV18 and J usage is TRBJ1-2; D possibly corresponds to TRBD1 (5 bases). CDR1 is KGHSH, CDR2 LQKENI, per germline. The CDR3 has 13 amino acids. V shed 0 bases and J shed 7 bases, with 9 bases lying between them. The CDR3 loop reads CASSPPGESGYTF. The DNA of the CDR3 is TGTGCCAGCTCACCACCGGGGGAGAGTGGCTACACCTTC.

The chain joins TRBV20-1 to TRBJ2-1, with TRBD2 matching 7 bases. Germline trimming cut 0 bases from V and 5 bases from J; bases unmatched to any gene: 4. Germline V CDR1 and CDR2: DFQATT, SNEGSKA (reference sequence). The CDR3 covers 14 residues. The CDR3 region is CSAREVGGNNEQFF. DNA of the CDR3: TGCAGTGCTAGAGAGGTGGGAGGGAACAATGAGCAGTTCTTC.

The V call is TRBV10-2, the J call TRBJ2-1, with 8 bases fitting TRBD2. The ends lost 4 bases at V and 5 bases at J; junction bases unmatched: 1. This CDR3 comprises 13 residues. Germline V lookup: CDR1 WSHSY, CDR2 SAAADI. CDR3 DNA: TGCGCCAGCAGTGCGGGGGGGCACAATGAGCAGTTCTTC. As protein: CASSAGGHNEQFF.

The V gene is TRBV12-3 or TRBV12-4, the J gene TRBJ1-2; TRBD1 matches at 9 bases. The CDR3 is 12 residues long. Trimming at V came to 6 bases and at J to 7 bases, leaving 3 bases not matched to a gene. The CDR3 nucleotides are TGTGCCAGCAGGGGACAGGGCGCTGGCTACACCTTC. Its translation is CASRGQGAGYTF.

In its sample, this clonotype was seen a few times. The DNA for the CDR3 is TGTGCCACCAGCAGAGATCTGGGCGGTGAGACCCAGTACTTC. It specifies CATSRDLGGETQYF. The genes are TRBV15 and TRBJ2-5, with D unresolved. Trimming took off 0 bases at V and 5 bases at J, with 10 bases between the two ends. The CDR3 has 14 residues. Germline assignment: CDR1 LNHNV and CDR2 YYDKDF (reference sequence).

As for this clonotype: The junction and the germline gene differ at one end; a read error may be behind it. The CDR3 protein is CAASDFGAGGDQPQHF. The CDR3 coding sequence is TGTGCCGCCAGTGATTTTGGGGCCGGGGGCGATCAGCCCCAGCATTTT. V usage is TRBV24-1 and J usage is TRBJ1-5; the D gene is possibly TRBD1 (6 bases). The CDR3 runs to 16 residues. Germline values: CDR1 KGHDR, CDR2 SFDVKD.

This sequence joins TRBV6-1 and TRBJ1-4; unclear D gene. The CDR3 length is 16 residues. CDR1 MNHNS and CDR2 SASEGT come from the germline V gene. V was pared by 0 bases and J by 0 bases, with 8 bases between. In DNA form, the CDR3 reads TGTGCCAGCAGTGAAGCGAGCCCTACAACTAATGAAAAACTGTTTTTT. Residues: CASSEASPTTNEKLFF.

This clonotype has a count of ten or more. V is TRBV7-2 and J is TRBJ1-2, with TRBD1 as a possible D gene (5 bases). Trimming removed 2 bases from V and 5 bases from J, with 15 bases in between. CDR1 SGHTA and CDR2 FQGNSA come from the germline V gene. The CDR3 is made up of 15 amino acids. The CDR3 DNA reads TGTGCCAGCAGCTTACTTCAGGGCCCCTCTTATGGCTACACCTTC. Protein: CASSLLQGPSYGYTF.

In this sample, this clonotype turned up once. This chain joins TRBV11-3 and TRBJ2-2; the D gene is possibly TRBD2 (6 bases). Germline V gene lookup returns CDR1 SGHNT and CDR2 YENEEA. CDR3 length: 13 residues. V was cut by 5 bases and J by 7 bases, with 11 bases left in between. CDR3 loop: CASSRNSGGELFF. The DNA of the CDR3 is TGTGCCAGCAGCAGAAATAGCGGCGGGGAGCTGTTTTTT.

The chain has TRBV9 and TRBJ1-6; weak D call: TRBD1 (6 bases). The CDR3 consists of 15 residues. Trimming removed 4 bases at V and 10 bases at J, with 18 bases between. Germline CDR1 reads SGDLS; CDR2 reads YYNGEE. CDR3: CASSTEQGWYSPLHF. CDR3 bases: TGTGCCAGCAGCACTGAACAGGGTTGGTACTCACCCCTCCACTTT.

Comments on this clonotype: The germline gene is not matched at one end of the junction; a read error may be the cause. V and J are TRBV24-1 and TRBJ2-3; 7 nucleotides agree with TRBD2. Looked up from germline, CDR1 is KGHDR and CDR2 is SFDVKD. The CDR3 contains 14 residues. CDR3 amino acids: CATSERTSVATHYF. CDR3 nucleotides: TGTGCCACCAGTGAGCGTACTAGCGTTGCTACGCATTATTTT.

This clonotype was counted ten times or more. The chain recombines TRBV6-5 with TRBJ2-5; 8 bases fit TRBD1. This CDR3 contains 13 residues. Germline CDR1 is MNHEY and CDR2 is SVGAGI. J gave up 3 bases and V 4 bases, and 1 base lay outside the gene matches. The CDR3 spells CASSLTGEETQYF. CDR3 bases: TGTGCCAGCAGTTTGACAGGGGAAGAGACCCAGTACTTC.

A note on this clonotype: A read error may account for a junction end that differs from germline. This sequence joins TRBV9 and TRBJ2-3, with D possibly matching TRBD2 (5 bases). The V gene's germline CDR1 is SGDLS and CDR2 YYNGEE. The CDR3 totals 15 residues. This CDR3 reads CASSLDGSSTDTQYF. The CDR3 DNA follows: TGCGCCAGCAGCTTGGACGGATCTAGCACAGATACACAGTATTTT.

The chain employs TRBV19 and TRBJ1-2; D is ambiguous. Trimming cost V 2 bases and J 7 bases, with 14 bases left between them. The CDR3 covers 14 residues. The germline V gene encodes CDR1 LNHDA and CDR2 SQIVND (reference sequence). The CDR3 region is CASSIPPSSGGYTF. For the CDR3, the DNA is TGTGCCAGTAGTATACCACCCTCCAGCGGTGGCTACACCTTC.

This clonotype was recorded at least ten times. This rearrangement joins TRBV25-1 to TRBJ2-7; 8 nucleotides agree with TRBD2. V was pared by 5 bases and J by 3 bases, with 12 bases of the junction left unmatched. Germline V gives CDR1 MGHDK, CDR2 SYGVNS. The CDR3 spans 16 residues. CDR3 coding DNA: TGTGCCAGCAGTCCCGAAGCGGGGGTGAATCTCTACGAGCAGTACTTC. Translation gives CASSPEAGVNLYEQYF.

This clonotype was observed a handful of times. This chain links TRBV27 with TRBJ2-7; 9 bases map to TRBD1. Per the germline V gene, CDR1 is MNHEY and CDR2 is SMNVEV (reference sequence). The trim removed 8 bases at V and 4 bases at J, leaving 9 bases unmatched. The CDR3 loop spans 14 amino acids. CDR3 bases: TGTGCCAGCGGTGGACAGGGGAGCGGTTACGAGCAGTACTTC. Translating gives CASGGQGSGYEQYF.